This T cell receptor beta chain is drawn from a study of shared clonotypes between healthy human individuals. Study information: Plates per donor: three CD4 naive, three CD4 memory, two CD8 naive, one CD8 memory. General study results and limits: Blood alone was sampled, and tissue repertoires likely differ.

Details on this clone: Its antigen is not known.

Sequencing used immunoSEQ multiplex PCR; TCRdb keeps in-frame clones, though not all of them. This table has over a million clones, roughly 97% appearing once. V gave up 2 bases and J gave up 1 base; unmatched junction bases: 12. CDR3 length equals 19 residues. Germline values: CDR1 SGHTA, CDR2 FQGNSA. The clonotype originates from a man aged 25 to 40 in good health. The V gene is TRBV7-2, the J gene TRBJ2-2, with 8 bases lining up with TRBD1. Sequencing input: naive CD4+ T cells sorted from blood. Subset described: CD45RA+ positively selected. CDR3 region: CASSLRFGAGTGNTGELFF. DNA for the CDR3: TGTGCCAGCAGCTTAAGGTTTGGAGCAGGGACAGGGAACACCGGGGAGCTGTTTTTT.